Below, 21 T cell receptor beta chains from the same sample are listed, as sequenced in a study. TCRdb passed the 5' RACE reads through MiXCR, listing each CDR3 protein once. The table shows about 40,000 distinct CDR3 sequences, with about a fifth occurring only once. Treg sorting used a CD4+CD25+CD127-/low gate. Sequencing input: Tregs sorted from a lymph node. The receptors originated from a female donor with breast cancer.

The chain uses TRBV9 and TRBJ2-1; 8 positions match TRBD2. Germline CDR1 reads SGDLS; CDR2 reads YYNGEE. Trimming at V came to 3 bases and at J to 6 bases, leaving 11 bases not matched to a gene. This CDR3 is 16 amino acids long. The CDR3 sequence is CASSDSRIGRANEQFF. CDR3 DNA: TGTGCCAGCAGCGACTCCAGGATCGGGAGGGCCAATGAGCAGTTCTTC.

The V and J genes are TRBV6-1 and TRBJ2-2, with D perhaps given as TRBD1 or TRBD2 (5 bases each). The CDR3 spans 16 residues. Per germline, CDR1 MNHNS and CDR2 SASEGT. Trimming removed 6 bases at V and 3 bases at J, with 17 bases between. CDR3 residues: CASRMDTTEDTGELFF. The CDR3 nucleotides are TGTGCCAGCAGGATGGACACCACGGAGGACACCGGGGAGCTGTTTTTT.

This clonotype has just one count. The chain is built from TRBV28 and TRBJ2-2; 9 nucleotides align to TRBD1. The CDR3 is 15 amino acids. Germline CDR1 MDHEN, CDR2 SYDVKM. Unmatched junction bases numbered 2, after V lost 4 bases and J lost 2 bases. In nucleotides, the CDR3 is TGTGCCAGCAGTTCGGGACAGGGTAACACCGGGGAGCTGTTTTTT. Its translation is CASSSGQGNTGELFF.

This clonotype was counted between two and nine times. The chain carries TRBV12-3 or TRBV12-4 and TRBJ1-5; D gene ambiguous. Trimming stripped 4 bases from V and 4 bases from J, with 11 bases between. This CDR3 comprises 14 residues. CDR3 amino acids: CASSSGRENQPQHF. The CDR3 nucleotides are TGTGCCAGCAGTTCAGGACGGGAAAATCAGCCCCAGCATTTT.

A few counts support this clonotype. The J gene is TRBJ2-1, the V gene TRBV5-4, with D perhaps being TRBD1 or TRBD2 (5 bases each). Germline V gives CDR1 SGHNT, CDR2 YYREEE (reference sequence). Trimming removed 1 base from V and 2 bases from J, with 10 bases in between. This CDR3 has 15 residues. In nucleotides, the CDR3 is TGTGCCAGCAGCTTGTTCGGGGCTGCCTACAATGAGCAGTTCTTC. As protein: CASSLFGAAYNEQFF.

Only a few counts were recorded for this clonotype. V is TRBV7-6 and J is TRBJ2-2; D is perhaps TRBD2 (5 bases). Trimming shortened V by 9 bases and J by 3 bases, and 8 bases separated the two germline ends. Per germline, CDR1 SGHVS and CDR2 FNYEAQ. This CDR3 spans 12 amino acids. As DNA, the CDR3 is TGTGCCAGTGCAGCGGACACCGGGGAGCTGTTTTTT. The encoded protein is CASAADTGELFF.

This clonotype occurred a few times. This chain uses TRBV4-2 with TRBJ2-7; TRBD2 matches 13 bases. V lost 3 bases, J lost 0 bases, and 5 bases stayed unmatched. The length of the CDR3 is 17 residues. Per the germline V gene, CDR1 is LGHNA and CDR2 is YNFKEQ. The CDR3 DNA reads as TGTGCCAGCAGCCAGCAACTAGCGGGAGGGAGCTCCTACGAGCAGTACTTC. It encodes CASSQQLAGGSSYEQYF.

This clonotype was picked up a small number of times. The V gene is TRBV6-2 or TRBV6-3, the J gene TRBJ2-7; 9 positions match TRBD2. The CDR3 totals 14 residues. Germline CDR1 is MNHEY and CDR2 is SVGEGT. Unmatched junction bases numbered 4, after V lost 7 bases and J lost 0 bases. DNA of the CDR3: TGTGCCAGCACGCCACTAGCGGGCTCCTACGAGCAGTACTTC. Its protein product is CASTPLAGSYEQYF.

This clonotype was recorded at least ten times. This chain joins TRBV7-2 and TRBJ2-5; D is uncertain. Deletions cut 2 bases from V and 5 bases from J, with 15 bases between. The CDR3 has 15 amino acids. CDR1 is SGHTA and CDR2 is FQGNSA in the germline V gene. The CDR3 coding sequence is TGTGCCAGCAGCTTAAGGTCTGGGAATATCGAGACCCAGTACTTC. Encoded protein: CASSLRSGNIETQYF.

This clonotype has at least ten counts. This chain uses TRBV30 with TRBJ1-1; D unclear. The germline V and J ends were trimmed by 3 bases and 4 bases, with 15 bases remaining between them. Looked up from germline, CDR1 is GTSNPN and CDR2 is SVGIG (reference sequence). The length of the CDR3 is 14 residues. The DNA for the CDR3 is TGTGCCTGGAGAATACCGGGGAGAACCACTGAAGCTTTCTTT. It encodes CAWRIPGRTTEAFF.

This clonotype was recorded at least ten times. The chain recombines TRBV4-1 with TRBJ2-1; D is unclear. CDR3 length: 12 amino acids. CDR1 and CDR2 (germline): MGHRA, YSYEKL. V was shortened by 5 bases and J by 5 bases, with 7 bases between the two germline ends. CDR3 sequence (DNA): TGCGCCAGCAGCGGTGCGGACAATGAGCAGTTCTTC. It codes for CASSGADNEQFF.

This clonotype was recorded many times. This chain uses TRBV4-1 with TRBJ2-1; D ambiguous. Germline V lookup: CDR1 MGHRA, CDR2 YSYEKL. This CDR3 has 14 residues. V gave up 1 base and J gave up 10 bases, with 14 bases separating them. CDR3 in DNA: TGCGCCAGCAGCCAAGTGGGTGTCGCGGTAGAGCAGTTCTTC. Encoded protein: CASSQVGVAVEQFF.

On this clonotype itself: One base away lies a much larger clone, so this may be a sequencing read error. The chain combines TRBV7-2 with TRBJ2-5; D ambiguous. The germline CDR1 and CDR2 sequences are SGHTA and FQGNSA. Trimming cost V 6 bases and J 5 bases, with 13 bases left between them. This CDR3 is 13 amino acids long. CDR3 sequence: CASREGSVETQYF. The CDR3 DNA reads as TGTGCCAGCAGGGAAGGGTCTGTGGAGACCCAGTACTTC.

The chain links TRBV6-5 to TRBJ2-1, with 11 nucleotides matching TRBD2. The ends lost 8 bases at V and 7 bases at J; junction bases unmatched: 13. CDR1 and CDR2 (germline): MNHEY, SVGAGI. The CDR3 runs 16 residues. The CDR3 coding sequence is TGTGCCAGCGGTCCGTATAGCGGGAGGGCCCAGAATGAGCAGTTCTTC. Its protein is CASGPYSGRAQNEQFF.

The J gene is TRBJ2-1, the V gene TRBV29-1; 7 bases are shared with TRBD2. The junction had 8 bases not matched to a gene; V was cut back by 6 bases and J by 3 bases. Germline V lookup: CDR1 SQVTM, CDR2 ANQGSEA. The CDR3 runs to 14 residues. Here the CDR3 DNA reads TGCAGCGTCCCCACGGGGGGAGGCTACAATGAGCAGTTCTTC. It codes for CSVPTGGGYNEQFF.

This clonotype was observed a few times. The V gene is TRBV10-1, the J gene TRBJ1-6, with D unclear. V lost 1 base to trimming and J lost 7 bases, with 5 bases between them. The V gene's germline CDR1 is WNHNN and CDR2 SYGVQD (reference sequence). The CDR3 length is 13 residues. CDR3 loop: CASSEFGNSPLHF. The CDR3, as DNA: TGCGCCAGCAGTGAGTTCGGGAATTCACCCCTCCACTTT.

In this sample, this clonotype turned up many times. The chain is built from TRBV10-2 and TRBJ1-5; maybe TRBD1 (6 bases). V was pared by 4 bases and J by 0 bases, with 7 bases between. This CDR3 is built from 14 residues. Germline lookup yields CDR1 WSHSY and CDR2 SAAADI. This chain's CDR3 is CASSGTDSNQPQHF. CDR3 in DNA: TGCGCCAGCAGTGGGACAGATAGCAATCAGCCCCAGCATTTT.

In its sample, this clonotype was seen many times. The chain recombines TRBV29-1 with TRBJ1-2; the D is unclear. Germline V CDR1 and CDR2: SQVTM, ANQGSEA. The V and J ends lost 0 bases and 0 bases respectively, with 20 bases between them. The CDR3 sequence is 18 residues long. The CDR3 nucleotides are TGCAGCGTTGAAGATTCTAGGGCCGTTAGTGACACTAACTATGGCTACACCTTC. It codes for CSVEDSRAVSDTNYGYTF.

A word on this clonotype: It may be a read error: a sequence one base away is much more abundant. The rearrangement uses TRBV4-1 and TRBJ2-2; the D gene is possibly TRBD2 (6 bases). The V gene's germline CDR1 is MGHRA and CDR2 YSYEKL. The CDR3 loop spans 15 amino acids. The CDR3 protein is CTSSQGGAGTGELFF. Written as DNA, the CDR3 is TGCACCAGCAGCCAAGGCGGGGCAGGCACCGGGGAGCTGTTTTTT.

This clonotype was seen many times. This sequence joins TRBV27 and TRBJ2-1; tentative D call: TRBD2 (6 bases). Between the trimmed V and J ends, which lost 3 bases and 7 bases, there was a span of 13 bases. CDR3 size: 14 residues. CDR1 and CDR2 from the germline V gene are MNHEY and SMNVEV (reference sequence). CDR3 nucleotide sequence: TGTGCCAGCAGTTTGAGCGGAGGGGCAAATGAGCAGTTCTTC. Translation: CASSLSGGANEQFF.

This clonotype was picked up many times. V usage is TRBV7-3 and J usage is TRBJ2-1; 7 nucleotides match TRBD1. J gave up 4 bases and V 5 bases, and 8 bases lay outside the gene matches. The CDR3 contains 15 residues. Germline assignment: CDR1 SGHTA and CDR2 FQGTGA. CDR3 amino acids: CASSGAGTAYNEQFF. CDR3 DNA: TGTGCCAGCAGCGGCGCCGGGACAGCGTACAATGAGCAGTTCTTC.